These 20 T cell receptor beta chains were all obtained from the same sample, sequenced in a study of early T cells in non-severe SARS-CoV-2 infection. TCRdb re-derived calls from the 5' RACE reads in MiXCR, one entry per CDR3 protein. The profile shows 65,000 to 85,000 distinct CDR3 sequences, approximately 13% of them singletons. Specimen: whole blood. Receptors originate from an adult who was a healthcare worker with PCR-confirmed SARS-CoV-2 infection or an uninfected control (not recorded which).

This clonotype was counted many times. The chain links TRBV9 to TRBJ2-2, with TRBD1 as a possible D gene (6 bases). The V and J ends lost 7 bases and 4 bases respectively, with 17 bases between them. CDR1 is SGDLS and CDR2 is YYNGEE in the germline V gene. The CDR3 loop spans 15 amino acids. The CDR3: CASAETGMGTGELFF. CDR3 in DNA: TGTGCCAGCGCAGAAACAGGGATGGGCACCGGGGAGCTGTTTTTT.

There are many counts of this clonotype. The rearrangement joins TRBV29-1 to TRBJ2-3; D may correspond to TRBD1 or TRBD2 (5 bases each). Germline-derived CDR1 and CDR2 are SQVTM and ANQGSEA. The CDR3 runs 10 residues. The CDR3 here is CSGTTDTQYF. CDR3 DNA sequence: TGCAGTGGGACCACAGATACGCAGTATTTT.

This clonotype appeared many times. The J gene is TRBJ2-7, the V gene TRBV7-7; D not certain. Germline CDR1 reads SSHAT; CDR2 reads FNYEAQ (reference sequence). Trimming left V 1 base short and J 0 bases short, with 4 bases between. There are 13 residues in the CDR3. The CDR3 region has the DNA TGTGCCAGCAGCTTAGGTGTCTCCTACGAGCAGTACTTC. This translates into CASSLGVSYEQYF.

This clonotype was recorded many times. The chain links TRBV2 to TRBJ2-4, with D possibly TRBD1 on 6 matching bases. The germline V and J ends were trimmed by 6 bases and 0 bases, with 9 bases remaining between them. The CDR3 sequence is 14 residues long. Germline CDR1 reads SNHLY; CDR2 reads FYNNEI. As DNA, the CDR3 is TGTGCCAGCAGGGACAGAATAGCCAAAAACATTCAGTACTTC. Protein sequence: CASRDRIAKNIQYF.

This clonotype was recorded at least ten times. The chain uses TRBV18 and TRBJ1-2; tentative D call: TRBD1 (5 bases). Germline CDR1 and CDR2: KGHSH and LQKENI. The CDR3 runs to 15 residues. Deletions cut 4 bases from V and 2 bases from J, with 14 bases between. The CDR3 here is CASSLMQGANYGYTF. CDR3 coding DNA: TGTGCCAGCTCACTGATGCAGGGAGCGAACTATGGCTACACCTTC.

This clonotype was counted at least ten times. CDR3 amino acids: CASSPNRVGTEAFF. CDR3 DNA: TGTGCCAGCAGCCCCAACAGGGTCGGCACTGAAGCTTTCTTT. V usage is TRBV9 and J usage is TRBJ1-1; TRBD1 might be the D (6 bases). Trimming removed 4 bases at V and 4 bases at J, with 14 bases between. CDR1 is SGDLS and CDR2 is YYNGEE in the germline V gene. This CDR3 comprises 14 residues. The full variable domain, in which reference TRBV9 and TRBJ1-1 provide the parts outside the CDR3, is DSGVTQTPKHLITATGQRVTLRCSPRSGDLSVYWYQQSLDQGLQFLIQYYNGEERAKGNILERFSAQQFPDLHSELNLSSLELGDSALYFCASSPNRVGTEAFFGQGTRLTVV.

This clonotype was seen a handful of times. The chain links TRBV20-1 to TRBJ2-2, with TRBD1 matching 7 bases. The CDR3 contains 16 residues. V lost 5 bases to trimming and J lost 1 base; unmatched junction nucleotides: 10. Germline CDR1 reads DFQATT; CDR2 reads SNEGSKA (reference sequence). The CDR3 protein is CSARNPGQMNTGELFF. The CDR3 coding sequence is TGCAGTGCTCGAAATCCGGGACAGATGAACACCGGGGAGCTGTTTTTT.

This clonotype was seen only a few times. J is TRBJ1-6 and V is TRBV2; 7 bases fit TRBD1. This CDR3 comprises 14 residues. J was trimmed by 10 bases and V by 6 bases; bases with no gene match: 9. The germline CDR1 and CDR2 sequences are SNHLY and FYNNEI. In DNA form, the CDR3 reads TGTGCCAGCAGCCTCCGGGACAGAACCTCACCCCTCCACTTT. It is translated as CASSLRDRTSPLHF.

This clonotype was counted at least ten times. The V call is TRBV3-1, the J call TRBJ2-2, with D maybe TRBD1 (6 bases). CDR1 and CDR2 from the germline V gene are LGHDT and YNNKEL (reference sequence). The CDR3 is 13 residues long. V lost 4 bases and J 5 bases, leaving 8 bases between the germline ends. The CDR3 sequence: CASSRGQTGELFF. The CDR3 DNA sequence: TGTGCCAGCAGCCGTGGACAGACCGGGGAGCTGTTTTTT.

This clonotype occurred many times. The genes are TRBV30 and TRBJ2-3, with a possible D match to TRBD1 (6 bases). V lost 8 bases and J 5 bases, leaving 11 bases between the germline ends. In germline, CDR1 is GTSNPN, CDR2 SVGIG (reference sequence). The CDR3 runs 11 residues. The CDR3 loop reads CARKGGDTQYF. The DNA for the CDR3 is TGTGCCCGAAAAGGGGGAGATACGCAGTATTTT.

V usage is TRBV11-1 and J usage is TRBJ2-7, with TRBD1 matching 7 bases. CDR1 is SGHAT and CDR2 is FQDESV in the germline V gene (reference sequence). The CDR3 consists of 14 residues. The J segment lost 4 bases and the V segment lost 1 base, leaving 4 bases of the junction unmatched. DNA of the CDR3: TGTGCCAGCAGCTTAGGACAGGGAGAGTACGAGCAGTACTTC. It translates to CASSLGQGEYEQYF. Together with reference TRBV11-1 and TRBJ2-7, the CDR3 gives the full variable domain: EAEVAQSPRYKITEKSQAVAFWCDPISGHATLYWYRQILGQGPELLVQFQDESVVDDSQLPKDRFSAERLKGVDSTLKIQPAELGDSAMYLCASSLGQGEYEQYFGPGTRLTVT.

This clonotype was counted a few times. The gene calls are TRBV20-1 and TRBJ1-5; D is uncertain. The CDR3 is 12 residues long. The V and J ends lost 1 base and 4 bases respectively, with 5 bases between them. Germline values: CDR1 DFQATT, CDR2 SNEGSKA (reference sequence). The chain's CDR3 is CSARVSNQPQHF. In DNA form, the CDR3 reads TGCAGTGCTAGAGTCAGTAATCAGCCCCAGCATTTT.

This clonotype has just a few counts. The chain uses TRBV20-1 and TRBJ2-1, with 8 bases lining up with TRBD2. V lost 4 bases to trimming and J lost 9 bases; unmatched junction nucleotides: 5. CDR3 size: 12 residues. Germline loops: CDR1 DFQATT, CDR2 SNEGSKA (reference sequence). In DNA form, the CDR3 reads TGCAGTGCTAATTACGGGAGGGGTGAGCAGTTCTTC. This codes for CSANYGRGEQFF.

This clonotype was observed a handful of times. The rearrangement uses TRBV20-1 and TRBJ1-1; D is uncertain. V was shortened by 7 bases and J by 0 bases, with 9 bases between the two germline ends. The CDR3 length is 12 residues. The germline CDR1 and CDR2 sequences are DFQATT and SNEGSKA (reference sequence). CDR3 in DNA: TGCAGTGTAAGTCGGCTGAACACTGAAGCTTTCTTT. This encodes CSVSRLNTEAFF.

This clonotype was counted ten times or more. The chain uses TRBV15 and TRBJ2-1; 12 bases line up with TRBD2. With 3 bases clipped from V and 6 bases from J, the junction kept 6 bases outside the gene matches. CDR3 size: 16 residues. The germline V gene has CDR1 LNHNV and CDR2 YYDKDF (reference sequence). The CDR3, as DNA: TGTGCCACCAGCAGCCGACTAGCGGGAGTCGGCAATGAGCAGTTCTTC. Translating gives CATSSRLAGVGNEQFF.

The chain is built from TRBV4-1 and TRBJ2-7; 7 positions match TRBD2. Per the germline V gene, CDR1 is MGHRA and CDR2 is YSYEKL. CDR3 length: 16 amino acids. The V and J ends lost 0 bases and 1 base, in that order; junction bases with no gene match: 6. CDR3 in amino acids: CASSQDLSGASYEQYF. In DNA, the CDR3 is TGCGCCAGCAGCCAAGATCTAAGCGGGGCGTCCTACGAGCAGTACTTC.

This clonotype was recorded a few times. This CDR3 reads CSASGLAGWSKNIQYF. DNA of the CDR3: TGCAGTGCCTCCGGACTAGCGGGTTGGTCCAAAAACATTCAGTACTTC. The rearrangement joins TRBV20-1 to TRBJ2-4; 11 nucleotides align to TRBD2. Germline trimming cut 6 bases from V and 2 bases from J; bases unmatched to any gene: 9. Looked up from germline, CDR1 is DFQATT and CDR2 is SNEGSKA (reference sequence). There are 16 residues in the CDR3.

This sequence joins TRBV7-9 and TRBJ2-1; 10 nucleotides agree with TRBD2. J was trimmed by 2 bases and V by 6 bases; bases with no gene match: 1. Germline CDR1 and CDR2: SEHNR and FQNEAQ (reference sequence). The length of the CDR3 is 14 residues. The CDR3 bases are TGTGCCAGCAGAAGCGGGAGGGCCTACAATGAGCAGTTCTTC. This translates into CASRSGRAYNEQFF.

This clonotype was seen repeatedly, ten times or more. The chain joins TRBV12-3 or TRBV12-4 to TRBJ1-6; 7 bases align to TRBD1. J gave up 9 bases and V 6 bases, and 2 bases lay outside the gene matches. The length of the CDR3 is 12 residues. The CDR3 DNA reads TGTGCCAGCAGGCGGGACAGTTCACCCCTCCACTTT. Its translation: CASRRDSSPLHF.

This chain links TRBV6-4 with TRBJ2-3; no clear D. CDR3 length: 13 residues. V lost 0 bases to trimming and J lost 3 bases, with 4 bases between them. Germline V CDR1 and CDR2: MRHNA, SNTAGT. The chain's CDR3 is CASSDSETDTQYF. CDR3 nucleotides: TGTGCCAGCAGTGACTCCGAAACAGATACGCAGTATTTT.